This record looks at one T cell receptor (beta chain) sequence and its context. These data come from a study of blood T cell repertoires in COVID-19. V lost 3 bases, J lost 1 base, and 12 bases stayed unmatched. This CDR3 is 18 amino acids long. Germline V gives CDR1 MGHRA, CDR2 YSYEKL. The method was immunoSEQ multiplex PCR; TCRdb's version includes in-frame clones alone and lacks a portion of them. Counted here are over 150,000 clones, 70% to 85% occurring once; the ten biggest clones make up roughly 3.2%. Membership in each cohort depended on participant-reported clinical history. V usage is TRBV4-1 and J usage is TRBJ2-1; 7 bases are a match to TRBD2. The source is a woman in her 30s who had recovered from COVID-19. Material: PBMCs or T cells enriched from blood (not recorded which). CDR3: CASSQELFGGGSYNEQFF. The DNA of the CDR3 is TGCGCCAGCAGCCAGGAACTTTTTGGCGGGGGATCCTACAATGAGCAGTTCTTC.